Each of the 5 T cell receptor beta chains below was sequenced from the same sample in a study of blood T cells in healthy people across ages. Primed by a sample-barcoded 5' primer and a J-beta primer mix, a second PCR proceeded for 7 to 11 cycles. MiXCR was run by TCRdb on the 5' RACE reads, yielding one entry per CDR3 protein. The repertoire holds roughly 1.7 million distinct CDR3 sequences, about 31% seen once, with around 11% in the top ten. The source material was blood. The receptors were sampled from a young woman in good health.

This clonotype was seen only a few times. CDR3 residues: CASSWSGGSNEQFF. CDR3 sequence (DNA): TGCGCCAGCAGCTGGAGCGGGGGGTCCAATGAGCAGTTCTTC. The chain has TRBV5-1 and TRBJ2-1; 9 nucleotides agree with TRBD2. This CDR3 is 14 amino acids long. After removal of 3 bases from V and 6 bases from J, the junction contained 4 bases not matched to a gene. Germline-derived CDR1 and CDR2 are SGHRS and YFSETQ.

This clonotype was seen a few times. CDR3 region: CASSYGTSGTQETQYF. CDR3 sequence (DNA): TGTGCCAGCAGTTACGGGACTAGCGGGACCCAAGAGACCCAGTACTTC. The chain joins TRBV12-3 or TRBV12-4 to TRBJ2-5, with 13 nucleotides matching TRBD2. This CDR3 has 16 residues. The trim removed 4 bases at V and 1 base at J, leaving 3 bases unmatched.

This clonotype turned up a few times. CDR3 residues: CASSLILARGTQYF. The CDR3, as DNA: TGTGCCAGCAGTTTGATCCTGGCCAGAGGTACGCAGTATTTT. The chain is built from TRBV12-3 or TRBV12-4 and TRBJ2-3; D is unclear. Deletions cut 3 bases from V and 8 bases from J, with 15 bases between. The CDR3 has 14 amino acids.

This clonotype was found a few times. The chain carries TRBV28 and TRBJ2-5, with 7 bases identical to TRBD2. This CDR3 has 16 residues. Per germline, CDR1 MDHEN and CDR2 SYDVKM. With V trimmed by 2 bases and J by 4 bases, 10 bases remained unmatched. CDR3: CASSLPGEGIGETQYF. The CDR3 nucleotides read TGTGCCAGCAGTTTACCGGGGGAGGGAATTGGAGAGACCCAGTACTTC.

The genes are TRBV9 and TRBJ2-1; 14 nucleotides line up with TRBD2. Germline-derived CDR1 and CDR2 are SGDLS and YYNGEE. This CDR3 comprises 16 residues. V shed 0 bases and J 10 bases; nucleotides not matched to a gene: 6. The CDR3 DNA sequence: TGTGCCAGCAGCGTAGCGACTAGCGGGGGGGTCAGGGAGCAGTTCTTC. This encodes CASSVATSGGVREQFF.